The following is a T cell receptor beta chain sequence with its context. Its specificity is not known. The sample is drawn from a study of cytomegalovirus exposure and HLA in healthy donors. Study conclusions and caveats: Prior analysis indicated that the majority of TCR beta V segments exhibited productivity approximately 87% or approximately 30% of the time. An analysis was carried out later, and it reportedly showed fewer N-insertions in an Asian-associated ancestry cluster than the 666-donor mean. Some V segments could not be told apart, so they were left out, TRBV6-2 and TRBV6-3 among them.

Donors showed nominal health when sampled, although they likely had unrecorded immune exposures. Amplification used 60 Vbeta primers and 13 Jbeta primers. TCRdb's table, derived via immunoSEQ multiplex PCR, lists solely in-frame clones and lacks some. Seen in this sample are some 60,000 clones; the ten most common clones hold approximately 5.6%. The CDR3 loop spans 17 amino acids. The germline V gene has CDR1 PRHDT and CDR2 FYEKMQ (reference sequence). J gave up 0 bases and V 1 base, and 9 bases lay outside the gene matches. This TCR was recovered from a man aged 25-45 years in good health and CMV-seropositive. The J gene is TRBJ2-7, the V gene TRBV13; 7 bases are a match to TRBD2. The material sequenced was PBMCs. CDR3 protein: CASSLVTGGRISYEQYF. CDR3 DNA: TGTGCCAGCAGCTTAGTTACGGGAGGAAGGATCTCCTACGAGCAGTACTTC.